These 16 T cell receptor beta chains were all obtained from the same sample, sequenced in a study of CD8 T cells in Susac syndrome. RNA totalling roughly 0.45 to 1 ug underwent reverse transcription with random hexamers. TCRdb itself ran the immunoSEQ multiplex PCR reads through MiXCR, one entry per CDR3 protein. This sample has 100,000 to 150,000 distinct CDR3 sequences, with about 93% found just once. The sample consisted of CD4+ T cells from PBMCs. These receptors came from a human donor in good health.

V is TRBV19 and J is TRBJ2-3; TRBD1 matches at 8 bases. The CDR3 runs to 18 residues. Trimming cost V 8 bases and J 5 bases; bases outside gene matches: 21. CDR1 and CDR2 (germline): LNHDA, SQIVND (reference sequence). The CDR3 reads CASRDRNNLLGPGDTQYF. The CDR3 nucleotides read TGTGCCAGTCGGGACAGGAATAACCTGCTGGGTCCGGGAGATACGCAGTATTTT.

V is TRBV9 and J is TRBJ2-6, with D tentatively TRBD1 or TRBD2 (6 bases each). This CDR3 comprises 19 residues. Germline-derived CDR1 and CDR2 are SGDLS and YYNGEE. V was pared by 0 bases and J by 0 bases, with 16 bases between. Here the CDR3 DNA reads TGTGCCAGCAGCGTAGCTAGGGGGGAACTTAACTCTGGGGCCAACGTCCTGACTTTC. Its protein product is CASSVARGELNSGANVLTF. The variable domain in full, with the rest retrieved from reference TRBV9 and TRBJ2-6, is DSGVTQTPKHLITATGQRVTLRCSPRSGDLSVYWYQQSLDQGLQFLIQYYNGEERAKGNILERFSAQQFPDLHSELNLSSLELGDSALYFCASSVARGELNSGANVLTFGAGSRLTVL.

CDR3 region: CASSPGTPNTEAFF. CDR3 nucleotide sequence: TGCGCCAGCAGCCCCGGGACTCCGAACACTGAAGCTTTCTTT. The chain recombines TRBV5-1 with TRBJ1-1; TRBD1 is a possible D gene (5 bases). The CDR3 has 14 amino acids. The germline V and J ends were trimmed by 4 bases and 1 base, with 11 bases remaining between them. Germline values: CDR1 SGHRS, CDR2 YFSETQ.

The V call is TRBV4-3, the J call TRBJ2-1, with no clear D. V lost 0 bases to trimming and J lost 9 bases, with 15 bases between them. The germline V gene encodes CDR1 LGHNA and CDR2 YSLEER. CDR3 length equals 15 residues. The chain's CDR3 is CASSQDLGPATEQFF. As DNA, the CDR3 is TGCGCCAGCAGCCAAGATTTAGGCCCAGCAACTGAGCAGTTCTTC.

This sequence joins TRBV4-1 and TRBJ1-5; TRBD1 matches 7 bases. V was clipped by 3 bases and J by 7 bases; unmatched bases: 9. Per the germline V gene, CDR1 is MGHRA and CDR2 is YSYEKL. CDR3 size: 15 residues. The CDR3: CASSQVDRVGQPQHF. CDR3 coding DNA: TGCGCCAGCAGCCAGGTAGACAGGGTCGGACAGCCCCAGCATTTT.

This chain uses TRBV20-1 with TRBJ1-1; the D is unclear. The CDR3 has 11 residues. CDR1 is DFQATT, CDR2 SNEGSKA, per germline (reference sequence). V shed 7 bases and J shed 5 bases, with 11 bases lying between them. CDR3 DNA: TGCAGTGGCCTATTTTCTACTGAAGCTTTCTTT. Translation gives CSGLFSTEAFF.

This clonotype has just one count. The rearrangement links TRBV7-9 to TRBJ1-1, with 7 bases aligning to TRBD1. J gave up 8 bases and V 2 bases, and 5 bases lay outside the gene matches. Per the germline V gene, CDR1 is SEHNR and CDR2 is FQNEAQ (reference sequence). The CDR3 covers 13 residues. Here the CDR3 DNA reads TGTGCCAGCAGCTTATCAACACAGGGGGAAGCTTTCTTT. Protein product: CASSLSTQGEAFF.

The rearrangement links TRBV2 to TRBJ1-1; D is possibly TRBD1 (6 bases). The CDR3 is made up of 12 amino acids. The V gene lost 4 bases and the J gene lost 11 bases, with 14 bases spanning the gap. CDR1 is SNHLY and CDR2 is FYNNEI in the germline V gene. CDR3 residues: CASSVQPQGAFF. CDR3 nucleotide sequence: TGTGCCAGCAGTGTACAGCCGCAGGGGGCTTTCTTT. Drawing the rest from reference TRBV2 and TRBJ1-1, the complete variable domain is EPEVTQTPSHQVTQMGQEVILRCVPISNHLYFYWYRQILGQKVEFLVSFYNNEISEKSEIFDDQFSVERPDGSNFTLKIRSTKLEDSAMYFCASSVQPQGAFFGQGTRLTVV.

The chain carries TRBV5-6 and TRBJ1-2; D may be TRBD1 (5 bases). Trimming removed 4 bases at V and 0 bases at J, with 13 bases between. This CDR3 comprises 15 residues. The germline V gene has CDR1 SGHDT and CDR2 YYEEEE. The CDR3: CASSPAGQPNYGYTF. The CDR3 DNA is TGTGCCAGCAGCCCCGCCGGACAACCTAACTATGGCTACACCTTC.

This clonotype appeared once. The chain recombines TRBV3-1 with TRBJ2-1; D may be TRBD1 (6 bases). The CDR3 contains 16 residues. V was clipped by 4 bases and J by 6 bases, with 19 bases between them. Germline values: CDR1 LGHDT, CDR2 YNNKEL (reference sequence). The CDR3 coding sequence is TGTGCCAGCAGCCTCACAACAGGGTTGATACGCAATGAGCAGTTCTTC. Protein product: CASSLTTGLIRNEQFF.

The chain links TRBV7-2 to TRBJ2-5; D call uncertain. Trimming cost V 5 bases and J 2 bases, with 12 bases left between them. There are 14 residues in the CDR3. The germline V gene has CDR1 SGHTA and CDR2 FQGNSA. CDR3 sequence reads: CASSAGPEQETQYF. CDR3 DNA sequence: TGTGCCAGCAGCGCCGGGCCCGAACAAGAGACCCAGTACTTC.

The J gene is TRBJ2-3, the V gene TRBV20-1; 9 bases line up with TRBD1. V lost 4 bases and J lost 0; bases outside the gene matches: 5. The CDR3 covers 15 residues. Germline V gene sequence: CDR1 DFQATT, CDR2 SNEGSKA (reference sequence). The chain's CDR3 is CSAKKTGGSTDTQYF. The CDR3 nucleotides are TGCAGTGCTAAAAAGACAGGGGGGAGCACAGATACGCAGTATTTT.

This chain joins TRBV20-1 and TRBJ1-1; weak D call: TRBD1 (6 bases). V was pared by 5 bases and J by 0 bases, with 13 bases between. Looked up from germline, CDR1 is DFQATT and CDR2 is SNEGSKA (reference sequence). The CDR3 covers 14 residues. CDR3 in amino acids: CSAQSDRLNTEAFF. Written as DNA, the CDR3 is TGCAGTGCTCAAAGCGACAGGTTGAACACTGAAGCTTTCTTT.

The chain combines TRBV29-1 with TRBJ2-5; 7 bases are a match to TRBD2. The CDR3 length is 13 residues. J was trimmed by 1 base and V by 3 bases; bases with no gene match: 2. CDR1 and CDR2 from the germline V gene are SQVTM and ANQGSEA. The CDR3 DNA follows: TGCAGCGTTGAGCGGGGGATCCAAGAGACCCAGTACTTC. Amino acid sequence: CSVERGIQETQYF.

This clonotype appeared a single time. The gene calls are TRBV12-3 or TRBV12-4 and TRBJ2-1, with no clear D. This CDR3 is built from 13 residues. V was pared by 3 bases and J by 9 bases, with 12 bases between. The CDR3 DNA reads TGTGCCAGCAGTTTCGGCGTGTTCGGTGAGCAGTTCTTC. It translates to CASSFGVFGEQFF.

The genes are TRBV19 and TRBJ2-7; D is possibly TRBD2 (6 bases). Trimming pared 4 bases from V and 6 bases from J, leaving 13 bases between. This CDR3 has 13 residues. Germline V gene lookup returns CDR1 LNHDA and CDR2 SQIVND (reference sequence). The CDR3 coding sequence is TGTGCCAGTAGTAGCTCGGGAGCTGGCGAGCAGTACTTC. This codes for CASSSSGAGEQYF.